The 8 T cell receptor beta chains in this list originate from one sample, sequenced in a study of cytomegalovirus exposure and HLA in healthy donors. The PCR was carried out with 60 Vbeta primers and 13 Jbeta primers. Profiling relied on immunoSEQ multiplex PCR, and the TCRdb table lists in-frame clones only, not all of them. This sample has approximately 150,000 clones, with over 75% found just once. Sequenced sample: PBMCs. The source of these receptors is a woman aged 25-40 years in good health and CMV-seronegative.

This clone came up a few times. J is TRBJ2-7 and V is TRBV19, with D maybe TRBD2 (5 bases). The germline gives CDR1 LNHDA, CDR2 SQIVND (reference sequence). Trimming stripped 3 bases from V and 7 bases from J, with 13 bases between. The CDR3 sequence is 13 residues long. DNA of the CDR3: TGTGCCAGTAGTATGGCAGGATCGGGAGAGCAGTACTTC. Its protein is CASSMAGSGEQYF.

This clone was observed once. The chain recombines TRBV7-9 with TRBJ1-2; a possible D gene is TRBD1 (5 bases). Trimming took 5 bases from V and 10 from J, leaving 14 bases between them. The length of the CDR3 is 12 residues. The germline CDR1 and CDR2 sequences are SEHNR and FQNEAQ (reference sequence). In nucleotides, the CDR3 is TGTGCCAGCAGCCCGGACACCGAAGACTACACCTTC. Translation gives CASSPDTEDYTF.

The chain carries TRBV4-1 and TRBJ2-3; TRBD1 agrees at 7 bases. The germline V gene encodes CDR1 MGHRA and CDR2 YSYEKL. V gave up 4 bases and J gave up 0 bases; unmatched junction bases: 13. CDR3 length: 18 amino acids. For the CDR3, the DNA is TGCGCCAGCAGCCTCCGACAGGGTTCGGGCGTTAGCACAGATACGCAGTATTTT. Protein: CASSLRQGSGVSTDTQYF.

Remarks on this clone: The junction and the germline gene differ at one end; a read error may be behind it. The chain combines TRBV7-9 with TRBJ2-7, with D maybe TRBD1 (6 bases). Germline loops: CDR1 SEHNR, CDR2 FQNEAQ (reference sequence). The CDR3 runs 16 residues. The CDR3, as DNA: TGTTCCAGCAGCTTAGTGGACCGGACAGTGGCGTACGAGCAGTACTTC. Protein sequence: CSSSLVDRTVAYEQYF.

The chain carries TRBV6-5 and TRBJ2-3; no clear D. Per germline, CDR1 MNHEY and CDR2 SVGAGI. V lost 0 bases and J lost 5, with 9 bases in between. This CDR3 contains 14 residues. CDR3 residues: CASSYSMGVDTQYF. DNA of the CDR3: TGTGCCAGCAGTTACTCGATGGGCGTAGATACGCAGTATTTT.

The J gene is TRBJ2-7, the V gene TRBV6-5; tentative D call: TRBD2 (6 bases). The CDR3 loop spans 14 amino acids. The germline gives CDR1 MNHEY, CDR2 SVGAGI. Trimming took off 6 bases at V and 4 bases at J, with 16 bases between the two ends. DNA for the CDR3: TGTGCCAGCAGGCGGGACGATGGGGCTTACGAGCAGTACTTC. Its protein product is CASRRDDGAYEQYF.

The chain combines TRBV30 with TRBJ1-2, with TRBD1 matching 7 bases. Germline CDR1 GTSNPN, CDR2 SVGIG (reference sequence). This CDR3 region has 12 residues. The junction had 3 bases not matched to a gene; V was cut back by 0 bases and J by 8 bases. The DNA for the CDR3 is TGTGCCTGGAGTGTAGGGGGCCCCGGCTACACCTTC. Residues: CAWSVGGPGYTF.

This sequence joins TRBV5-8 and TRBJ2-2; D possibly corresponds to TRBD2 (5 bases). The germline V and J ends were trimmed by 4 bases and 4 bases, with 14 bases remaining between them. Germline assignment: CDR1 SGHTS and CDR2 YDEGEE. The CDR3 loop spans 15 amino acids. CDR3 coding DNA: TGTGCCAGCAGCAATGCCAGAGGGATCACCGGGGAGCTGTTTTTT. The encoded protein is CASSNARGITGELFF.